Below, one T cell receptor (beta chain) is given with its context. Its antigen is currently unknown. The sample comes from a study of cytomegalovirus exposure and HLA in healthy donors. V was pared by 5 bases and J by 3 bases, with 14 bases between. Germline CDR1 and CDR2: SGHTA and FQGNSA. The CDR3 is 14 residues long. Overall study findings and caveats: Donor immune exposure was known only as CMV serostatus. TCR beta V- and J-gene trimming was later associated with a missense DCLRE1C variant. Reportedly, HLA-A and HLA-B alleles of most subjects were accurately predicted from TCR beta.

Samples came from healthy bone marrow donors. Researchers ran the PCR with 60 Vbeta and 13 Jbeta primers. The data were produced by immunoSEQ multiplex PCR, yet TCRdb's version contains in-frame clones alone and is incomplete. The table has some 180,000 clones, roughly 87% seen once; the top ten hold around 0.21%. J is TRBJ2-7 and V is TRBV7-2, with no clear D. The clonotype was recovered from a girl under three years old in good health and CMV-seronegative. Sequencing was performed on PBMCs. The CDR3 nucleotides read TGTGCCAGCAGCGTACTGCATCCCGGCTACGAGCAGTACTTC. It encodes CASSVLHPGYEQYF.